The 9 T cell receptor beta chains listed next were all sequenced from one sample in a study of a mutant IDH1 vaccine in newly diagnosed glioma. Time point indicated: week 23, last vaccination. The content of each vaccine dose was 300 ug of mutant IDH1 20-mer peptide, and topical imiquimod accompanied it. These receptors lack a known antigen. The repertoire was sequenced with immunoSEQ multiplex PCR; TCRdb's copy has only in-frame clones and lacks some. This sample has 77,000 or so clones, with more than 70% found just once. The specimen was PBMCs, collected from a glioma patient whose treatment included an IDH1 peptide vaccine. The receptors originated from a woman in her fifties or sixties with glioma.

J is TRBJ2-7 and V is TRBV6-5; unclear D gene. V lost 6 bases to trimming and J lost 0 bases, with 12 bases between them. The CDR3 runs 14 residues. Germline values: CDR1 MNHEY, CDR2 SVGAGI. The CDR3 region has the DNA TGTGCCAGCAGGCAAGGGCAAATCTCCTACGAGCAGTACTTC. Amino acid sequence: CASRQGQISYEQYF.

The V and J genes are TRBV5-1 and TRBJ1-2; D ambiguous. V was clipped by 1 base and J by 2 bases, with 9 bases between them. From germline, CDR1 is SGHRS and CDR2 YFSETQ. The CDR3 loop spans 14 amino acids. CDR3: CASSLWAENYGYTF. The CDR3 DNA reads TGCGCCAGCAGCTTGTGGGCGGAAAACTATGGCTACACCTTC.

The rearrangement joins TRBV6-5 to TRBJ1-1; D may be TRBD1 (5 bases). Trimming pared 0 bases from V and 10 bases from J, leaving 12 bases between. This CDR3 has 13 residues. The germline V gene encodes CDR1 MNHEY and CDR2 SVGAGI. The CDR3 DNA is TGTGCCAGCAGTTACTCGAGGGCAGGGAGAGCTTTCTTT. Translating it yields CASSYSRAGRAFF.

The chain uses TRBV19 and TRBJ2-6; 7 positions agree with TRBD2. This CDR3 is built from 16 residues. The ends lost 7 bases at V and 3 bases at J; junction bases unmatched: 9. Germline CDR1 LNHDA, CDR2 SQIVND (reference sequence). In DNA form, the CDR3 reads TGTGCCAGTACCTTCAGCGGGGCATATGGGGCCAACGTCCTGACTTTC. Its translation: CASTFSGAYGANVLTF.

This clone has a single count. This chain connects TRBV2 to TRBJ2-2; D is unresolved. CDR1 and CDR2 (germline): SNHLY, FYNNEI. Trimming stripped 4 bases from V and 6 bases from J, with 9 bases between. The CDR3 contains 13 residues. The CDR3 region is CASSAPPSGELFF. The CDR3 nucleotides read TGTGCCAGCAGTGCCCCCCCGTCCGGGGAGCTGTTTTTT.

The sample holds one count of this clone. V is TRBV29-1 and J is TRBJ2-1, with 14 bases that match TRBD2. V was pared by 6 bases and J by 8 bases, with 9 bases of the junction left unmatched. This CDR3 is 15 amino acids long. Germline assignment: CDR1 SQVTM and CDR2 ANQGSEA. CDR3 protein: CSVEGLAGVLDEQFF. As DNA, the CDR3 is TGCAGCGTGGAGGGACTAGCGGGGGTCTTGGATGAGCAGTTCTTC.

The chain employs TRBV30 and TRBJ1-2; no clear D. Germline CDR1 and CDR2: GTSNPN and SVGIG (reference sequence). The V end was cut by 0 bases, the J end by 5 bases, with 10 bases between. This CDR3 has 13 amino acids. For the CDR3, the DNA is TGTGCCTGGAGTGTGACTGCTGGATATGGCTACACCTTC. Translated: CAWSVTAGYGYTF.

This rearrangement joins TRBV6-1 to TRBJ1-4; TRBD1 agrees at 7 bases. The V segment lost 6 bases and the J segment 7 bases; nucleotides outside the gene matches: 11. In germline, CDR1 is MNHNS, CDR2 SASEGT. The CDR3 runs to 15 residues. In DNA, the CDR3 is TGTGCCAGCAGATTACGGGACAGATCATTTGAAAAACTGTTTTTT. This sequence encodes CASRLRDRSFEKLFF.

The chain couples TRBV5-6 to TRBJ2-1, with 13 bases aligning to TRBD2. J lost 8 bases, V lost 4 bases, and 12 bases had no gene match. CDR3 size: 17 residues. Germline CDR1 reads SGHDT; CDR2 reads YYEEEE. The CDR3 DNA sequence: TGTGCCAGCAGCCCGGGAGGGTGGACTAGCGGGAGTGATGAGCAGTTCTTC. Protein product: CASSPGGWTSGSDEQFF.